The 25 T cell receptor beta chains below all came from one sample that was sequenced in a study of cytomegalovirus exposure and HLA in healthy donors. In the PCR, 60 Vbeta and 13 Jbeta primers were used. Profiling relied on immunoSEQ multiplex PCR, and the TCRdb table lists in-frame clones only, not all of them. The sample lists more than 150,000 clones; 65% to 85% were seen once. Sample: PBMCs. The source of these receptors is a man aged 45 to 65 in good health and CMV-seropositive.

The rearrangement joins TRBV15 to TRBJ2-3; D gene uncertain. The CDR3 length is 18 residues. V was pared by 0 bases and J by 6 bases, with 22 bases between. Germline CDR1 reads LNHNV; CDR2 reads YYDKDF (reference sequence). The CDR3 bases are TGTGCCACCAGCAGAGAGCGACATTCCTTCCTCTATGGGGATACGCAGTATTTT. Protein product: CATSRERHSFLYGDTQYF.

The gene calls are TRBV5-8 and TRBJ2-2; TRBD1 aligns across 7 bases. J was trimmed by 7 bases and V by 5 bases; bases with no gene match: 26. This CDR3 comprises 20 residues. From germline, CDR1 is SGHTS and CDR2 YDEGEE. CDR3 in DNA: TGTGCCAGCAGTCATTCCCGCTCCGGGACAGAGGGTCTTTTTTTCGGGGAGCTGTTTTTT. Translated: CASSHSRSGTEGLFFGELFF.

The sample holds a few counts of this clone. This chain connects TRBV10-2 to TRBJ1-1; TRBD1 matches 8 bases. The germline gives CDR1 WSHSY, CDR2 SAAADI. J gave up 5 bases and V 5 bases, and 1 base lay outside the gene matches. The CDR3 totals 12 residues. DNA for the CDR3: TGCGCCAGCAGTACAGGGGGTACTGAAGCTTTCTTT. Protein sequence: CASSTGGTEAFF.

This clone has only one observation. The V call is TRBV7-2, the J call TRBJ2-7, with TRBD2 as a possible D gene (5 bases). CDR3 length: 14 amino acids. The germline V and J ends were trimmed by 3 bases and 2 bases, with 11 bases remaining between them. Germline lookup yields CDR1 SGHTA and CDR2 FQGNSA. This CDR3 reads CASSLGAATYEQYF. The DNA for the CDR3 is TGTGCCAGCAGCTTGGGAGCGGCCACCTACGAGCAGTACTTC.

The chain links TRBV5-1 to TRBJ1-4, with 8 bases that match TRBD1. CDR3 length: 15 amino acids. Per germline, CDR1 SGHRS and CDR2 YFSETQ. V lost 2 bases to trimming and J lost 8 bases; unmatched junction nucleotides: 8. The CDR3 is CASSFAGTGEEKLFF. CDR3 DNA: TGCGCCAGCAGCTTCGCCGGGACAGGAGAAGAAAAACTGTTTTTT.

The chain employs TRBV29-1 and TRBJ2-5; D possibly corresponds to TRBD2 (6 bases). The J call could be wrong; TRBJ2-7 is a better fit for the DNA end. The germline gives CDR1 SQVTM, CDR2 ANQGSEA. The CDR3 loop spans 13 amino acids. Here the CDR3 reads CSVQRTDYYEQYF. For the CDR3, the DNA is TGCAGCGTTCAGAGGACGGACTACTACGAGCAGTACTTC.

This clone came up a few times. The chain has TRBV28 and TRBJ1-4, with 8 nucleotides matching TRBD1. The V and J ends lost 6 bases and 8 bases, in that order; junction bases with no gene match: 8. The CDR3 consists of 14 residues. The germline gives CDR1 MDHEN, CDR2 SYDVKM. In DNA form, the CDR3 reads TGTGCCAGCAGCCGACGACAGGGGAGGGAAAAACTGTTTTTT. Translation gives CASSRRQGREKLFF.

The chain couples TRBV19 to TRBJ1-2; TRBD1 matches at 7 bases. The germline gives CDR1 LNHDA, CDR2 SQIVND (reference sequence). V shed 4 bases, J shed 5 bases, and the junction held 10 bases outside the gene matches. The CDR3 has 15 residues. The chain's CDR3 is CASSTGQDQRYGYTF. The CDR3 DNA reads as TGTGCCAGTAGTACCGGACAGGACCAAAGGTATGGCTACACCTTC.

This rearrangement joins TRBV29-1 to TRBJ2-7; tentatively, D is TRBD2 (6 bases). Germline CDR1 SQVTM, CDR2 ANQGSEA. V was clipped by 7 bases and J by 0 bases, with 16 bases between them. The CDR3 has 14 residues. CDR3 sequence reads: CSATDGSGSYEQYF. CDR3 coding DNA: TGCAGCGCAACCGACGGTAGCGGCTCCTACGAGCAGTACTTC.

The chain has TRBV30 and TRBJ1-2, with 8 bases matching TRBD1. The length of the CDR3 is 14 residues. V gave up 3 bases and J gave up 1 base; unmatched junction bases: 4. Germline V gene data show CDR1 as GTSNPN and CDR2 as SVGIG (reference sequence). This CDR3 is CAWRGDRSNYGYTF. Written as DNA, the CDR3 is TGTGCCTGGAGGGGGGACAGGAGTAACTATGGCTACACCTTC.

The chain has TRBV27 and TRBJ2-5; D may be TRBD1 (6 bases). Trimming shortened V by 6 bases and J by 7 bases, and 12 bases separated the two germline ends. The CDR3 extends over 12 amino acids. Germline lookup yields CDR1 MNHEY and CDR2 SMNVEV (reference sequence). The CDR3 nucleotides are TGTGCCAGCAGAGGGCAGGGGCCGACCCAGTACTTC. It translates to CASRGQGPTQYF.

The chain employs TRBV7-9 and TRBJ1-1; D is unclear. The germline CDR1 and CDR2 sequences are SEHNR and FQNEAQ (reference sequence). The CDR3 has 13 residues. Trimming removed 10 bases from V and 0 bases from J, with 12 bases in between. The chain's CDR3 is CATSELMNTEAFF. The CDR3 DNA reads TGTGCCACCTCCGAACTCATGAACACTGAAGCTTTCTTT.

This sequence joins TRBV30 and TRBJ2-7; no reliable D call. The CDR3 has 11 amino acids. CDR1 GTSNPN and CDR2 SVGIG come from the germline V gene (reference sequence). The ends were cut back, 8 bases at V and 3 bases at J, with 11 bases in the middle. CDR3: CASATSYEQYF. CDR3 DNA sequence: TGTGCCAGCGCGACGAGCTACGAGCAGTACTTC.

The chain employs TRBV4-1 and TRBJ1-1; the D gene is possibly TRBD1 (5 bases). Trimming removed 3 bases from V and 4 bases from J, with 21 bases in between. CDR3 length: 17 residues. Germline lookup yields CDR1 MGHRA and CDR2 YSYEKL. Written as DNA, the CDR3 is TGCGCCAGCAGCCACGTCCCCCTAAGGGTAGGGGTCACTGAAGCTTTCTTT. It codes for CASSHVPLRVGVTEAFF.

This rearrangement joins TRBV6-6 to TRBJ2-7; D gene unclear. The CDR3 extends over 13 amino acids. Trimming took 5 bases from V and 3 from J, leaving 11 bases between them. From germline, CDR1 is MNHNY and CDR2 SVGAGI (reference sequence). Here the CDR3 reads CASSAPPGYEQYF. The CDR3 DNA is TGTGCCAGCAGTGCCCCGCCAGGCTACGAGCAGTACTTC.

V gene TRBV5-6 combines with J gene TRBJ2-5; TRBD2 agrees at 14 bases. Germline CDR1 SGHDT, CDR2 YYEEEE. This CDR3 is built from 17 residues. The trim removed 2 bases at V and 5 bases at J, leaving 8 bases unmatched. CDR3 in amino acids: CASSLRTSGRTRETQYF. CDR3 in DNA: TGTGCCAGCAGCTTACGGACTAGCGGGAGGACCAGGGAGACCCAGTACTTC.

To note about this clone: Other DNA sequences in this specimen translate into the identical CDR3. V usage is TRBV28 and J usage is TRBJ2-7; D possibly corresponds to TRBD2 (6 bases). V was trimmed by 5 bases and J by 3 bases, leaving 11 bases between them. The CDR3 runs to 13 residues. From germline, CDR1 is MDHEN and CDR2 SYDVKM. CDR3: CASSEPGDYEQYF. The CDR3 DNA reads TGTGCCAGCAGTGAACCGGGGGACTACGAGCAGTACTTC.

The sample holds one count of this clone. The chain employs TRBV9 and TRBJ2-1; D is perhaps TRBD2 (6 bases). Germline-derived CDR1 and CDR2 are SGDLS and YYNGEE. The CDR3 runs to 14 residues. Trimming took off 4 bases at V and 7 bases at J, with 15 bases between the two ends. This chain's CDR3 is CASSSRRGYNEQFF. The CDR3 nucleotides are TGTGCCAGCAGCTCCCGGAGGGGATATAATGAGCAGTTCTTC.

The chain has TRBV27 and TRBJ2-5; D uncertain. With 1 base removed from V and 4 bases from J, the gap between germline ends came to 4 bases. The germline V gene encodes CDR1 MNHEY and CDR2 SMNVEV (reference sequence). The CDR3 has 12 amino acids. CDR3 region: CASSLFGETQYF. CDR3 nucleotide sequence: TGTGCCAGCAGTTTATTCGGAGAGACCCAGTACTTC.

The chain uses TRBV28 and TRBJ1-1; possibly TRBD1 for D (5 bases). With 6 bases removed from V and 3 bases from J, the gap between germline ends came to 14 bases. CDR1 and CDR2 from the germline V gene are MDHEN and SYDVKM. This CDR3 is built from 14 residues. The chain's CDR3 is CASRKGQGYTEAFF. CDR3 DNA sequence: TGTGCCAGCAGGAAAGGGCAGGGCTACACTGAAGCTTTCTTT.

This clone was counted only a few times. The CDR3 DNA reads as TGCGCCAGCAGCTTGGCCTTGGATAGCGGGACAAAAAACATTCAGTACTTC. This translates into CASSLALDSGTKNIQYF. The chain employs TRBV5-1 and TRBJ2-4; 8 nucleotides match TRBD2. The germline V gene has CDR1 SGHRS and CDR2 YFSETQ. V lost 0 bases to trimming and J lost 4 bases; unmatched junction nucleotides: 9. The CDR3 runs 17 residues. Full variable domain (missing parts from reference TRBV5-1 and TRBJ2-4): KAGVTQTPRYLIKTRGQQVTLSCSPISGHRSVSWYQQTPGQGLQFLFEYFSETQRNKGNFPGRFSGRQFSNSRSEMNVSTLELGDSALYLCASSLALDSGTKNIQYFGAGTRLSVL.

Only a few counts were recorded for this clone. The gene calls are TRBV28 and TRBJ2-7, with a tentative D call TRBD2 (7 bases). Deletions cut 3 bases from V and 4 bases from J, with 13 bases between. The CDR3 contains 14 residues. Germline CDR1 and CDR2: MDHEN and SYDVKM. Written as DNA, the CDR3 is TGTGCCAGCAGTTTTGGTGGGGGGGCGTACGAGCAGTACTTC. It specifies CASSFGGGAYEQYF.

This clone was seen a few times. DNA of the CDR3: TGTGCCAGCAAAGGACTAGTCGGCGGCAATGAGCAGTTCTTC. Amino acids: CASKGLVGGNEQFF. V is TRBV28 and J is TRBJ2-1; 7 positions agree with TRBD2. The V gene's germline CDR1 is MDHEN and CDR2 SYDVKM. Losses at the gene ends were 7 bases for V and 6 bases for J; bases not matched to a gene: 9. The CDR3 extends over 14 amino acids.

Only one count was recorded for this clone. This rearrangement joins TRBV15 to TRBJ2-3, with 15 positions matching TRBD2. The CDR3 has 14 residues. The J segment lost 5 bases and the V segment lost 9 bases, leaving 3 bases of the junction unmatched. The V gene's germline CDR1 is LNHNV and CDR2 YYDKDF (reference sequence). This chain's CDR3 is CATEGLAGGDTQYF. The CDR3 bases are TGTGCCACAGAGGGACTAGCGGGAGGAGATACGCAGTATTTT.

The chain has TRBV18 and TRBJ2-5; 12 bases are a match to TRBD2. The CDR3 runs 15 residues. The germline gives CDR1 KGHSH, CDR2 LQKENI. After removal of 5 bases from V and 5 bases from J, the junction contained 6 bases not matched to a gene. The CDR3 protein is CASSATSGSSETQYF. The CDR3 DNA is TGTGCCAGCTCAGCGACTAGCGGGAGCAGTGAGACCCAGTACTTC.